This passage covers 31 T cell receptor beta chains from one sample sequenced in a study of T cell repertoires in cytomegalovirus infection. In TCRdb, the reads were re-called with MiXCR into one record per CDR3 protein. The repertoire consists of more than 150,000 distinct CDR3 sequences, with under 30% occurring once and the leading ten covering 30% to 35%. Sequences were obtained from PBMCs. Source of these receptors: a human donor in good health (CMV status not recorded). Some clones in this sample may be carry-over from other donors' samples.

This sequence joins TRBV6-5 and TRBJ1-6; D call uncertain. Germline V CDR1 and CDR2: MNHEY, SVGAGI. V was clipped by 4 bases and J by 0 bases, with 13 bases between them. The CDR3 has 17 amino acids. CDR3 amino acids: CASSSPSESSYNSPLHF. For the CDR3, the DNA is TGTGCCAGCAGTTCCCCGTCGGAGAGCTCCTATAATTCACCCCTCCACTTT.

The rearrangement links TRBV19 to TRBJ1-2; D unresolved. Trimming took 3 bases from V and 3 from J, leaving 14 bases between them. From germline, CDR1 is LNHDA and CDR2 SQIVND (reference sequence). CDR3 length: 15 residues. The CDR3: CASSMATNSDYGYTF. CDR3 nucleotide sequence: TGTGCCAGTAGTATGGCTACGAACTCCGACTATGGCTACACCTTC.

The table lists this clonotype with a count of one. The V and J genes are TRBV3-1 and TRBJ1-1; weak D call: TRBD1 (5 bases). Germline V gene data show CDR1 as LGHDT and CDR2 as YNNKEL (reference sequence). The CDR3 spans 14 residues. Trimming took off 0 bases at V and 9 bases at J, with 14 bases between the two ends. The CDR3 reads CASSQEDRRGKAFF. In nucleotides, the CDR3 is TGTGCCAGCAGCCAAGAAGACCGAAGGGGTAAAGCTTTCTTT.

In the case of this clonotype: Relative to the germline gene, one junction end is altered; a read error may explain this. The chain has TRBV6-1 and TRBJ1-2, with D unresolved. CDR3 size: 11 residues. Germline CDR1 and CDR2: MNHNS and SASEGT. This chain's CDR3 is CASGDRAGYTF. CDR3 in DNA: TGTGCCAGCGGTGACCGAGCTGGCTACACCTTC.

This clonotype was counted between two and nine times. The chain is built from TRBV10-3 and TRBJ2-7; TRBD1 aligns across 7 bases. V trimming: 6 bases; J trimming: 0 bases; junction bases outside the gene matches: 5. CDR3 size: 14 residues. Germline V gives CDR1 ENHRY, CDR2 SYGVKD. Here the CDR3 DNA reads TGTGCCATCAGAACCGGGACAGACTCCTACGAGCAGTACTTC. This codes for CAIRTGTDSYEQYF.

The chain uses TRBV19 and TRBJ1-6; 9 nucleotides match TRBD1. The CDR3 spans 15 residues. Unmatched junction bases numbered 4, after V lost 3 bases and J lost 7 bases. CDR1 and CDR2 (germline): LNHDA, SQIVND (reference sequence). The CDR3 sequence: CASSITGTGNSPLHF. The DNA for the CDR3 is TGTGCCAGTAGTATTACCGGGACAGGGAATTCACCCCTCCACTTT. The full variable domain, in which reference TRBV19 and TRBJ1-6 provide the parts outside the CDR3, is DGGITQSPKYLFRKEGQNVTLSCEQNLNHDAMYWYRQDPGQGLRLIYYSQIVNDFQKGDIAEGYSVSREKKESFPLTVTSAQKNPTAFYLCASSITGTGNSPLHFGNGTRLTVT.

This clonotype occurred once. V is TRBV10-3 and J is TRBJ2-4, with D perhaps matching TRBD1 or TRBD2 (5 bases each). The V end lost 3 bases, the J end lost 6 bases, and 12 bases lay between the germline ends. This CDR3 region has 14 residues. Looked up from germline, CDR1 is ENHRY and CDR2 is SYGVKD. CDR3 coding DNA: TGTGCCATCAGTGAAGCCGGGACGGTAAACATTCAGTACTTC. It codes for CAISEAGTVNIQYF.

This clonotype was observed at least ten times. This chain connects TRBV7-8 to TRBJ1-1; possible D gene TRBD1, 5 bases. The CDR3 loop spans 14 amino acids. The germline gives CDR1 SGHVS, CDR2 FQNEAQ. Deletions cut 5 bases from V and 8 bases from J, with 18 bases between. CDR3 in amino acids: CASSPYRVQGEAFF. In nucleotides, the CDR3 is TGTGCCAGCAGCCCTTATCGGGTGCAGGGCGAAGCTTTCTTT.

This clonotype was counted ten times or more. V usage is TRBV7-2 and J usage is TRBJ2-7, with 9 bases fitting TRBD2. Germline V gene lookup returns CDR1 SGHTA and CDR2 FQGNSA. The CDR3 spans 16 residues. V lost 1 base to trimming and J lost 0 bases; unmatched junction nucleotides: 4. The CDR3 DNA reads TGTGCCAGCAGCTTAGATGGCGGGGGGGTCTCCTACGAGCAGTACTTC. Translation gives CASSLDGGGVSYEQYF. Drawing the rest from reference TRBV7-2 and TRBJ2-7, the complete variable domain is GAGVSQSPSNKVTEKGKDVELRCDPISGHTALYWYRQSLGQGLEFLIYFQGNSAPDKSGLPSDRFSAERTGGSVSTLTIQRTQQEDSAVYLCASSLDGGGVSYEQYFGPGTRLTVT.

This clonotype was observed a few times. The J gene is TRBJ2-4, the V gene TRBV28; tentatively, D is TRBD1 (5 bases). Trimming stripped 4 bases from V and 2 bases from J, with 12 bases between. The CDR3 runs 15 residues. In germline, CDR1 is MDHEN, CDR2 SYDVKM. The CDR3 is CASSSRQSTKNIQYF. Here the CDR3 DNA reads TGTGCCAGCAGTTCACGACAGTCCACCAAAAACATTCAGTACTTC. The variable domain in full, with the rest retrieved from reference TRBV28 and TRBJ2-4, is DVKVTQSSRYLVKRTGEKVFLECVQDMDHENMFWYRQDPGLGLRLIYFSYDVKMKEKGDIPEGYSVSREKKERFSLILESASTNQTSMYLCASSSRQSTKNIQYFGAGTRLSVL.

The rearrangement joins TRBV5-6 to TRBJ1-2, with a possible D match to TRBD1 (6 bases). The CDR3 sequence is 13 residues long. Germline CDR1 is SGHDT and CDR2 is YYEEEE. V was cut by 0 bases and J by 8 bases, with 11 bases left in between. For the CDR3, the DNA is TGTGCCAGCAGCTTGGCAGGGGCGGGGGGCTACACCTTC. Residues: CASSLAGAGGYTF.

The rearrangement joins TRBV7-8 to TRBJ1-2; no clear D gene. With 5 bases removed from V and 3 bases from J, the gap between germline ends came to 19 bases. Germline CDR1 SGHVS, CDR2 FQNEAQ. This CDR3 contains 16 residues. Here the CDR3 DNA reads TGTGCCAGCAGCCCCCCGCGGCGATCCTTGGACTATGGCTACACCTTC. Translated, it gives CASSPPRRSLDYGYTF.

CDR3 in amino acids: CASSPLIRGAQPQHF. The DNA for the CDR3 is TGTGCCAGCAGTCCGCTGATTCGGGGGGCCCAGCCCCAGCATTTT. The gene calls are TRBV27 and TRBJ1-5; perhaps TRBD1 as D (6 bases). Trimming cost V 5 bases and J 7 bases, with 18 bases left between them. The CDR3 runs 15 residues. From germline, CDR1 is MNHEY and CDR2 SMNVEV (reference sequence).

This rearrangement joins TRBV6-6 to TRBJ1-3; D is unclear. CDR1 is MNHNY, CDR2 SVGAGI, per germline (reference sequence). This CDR3 region has 17 residues. Trimming removed 2 bases at V and 0 bases at J, with 14 bases between. DNA of the CDR3: TGTGCCAGCAGTTACGCCAGCCTTGCCAACTCTGGAAACACCATATATTTT. Its translation is CASSYASLANSGNTIYF.

This clonotype was seen more than once but under ten times. The chain combines TRBV7-9 with TRBJ2-5, with TRBD1 matching over 8 bases. Trimming at V came to 5 bases and at J to 1 base, leaving 9 bases not matched to a gene. The CDR3 runs to 16 residues. The germline CDR1 and CDR2 sequences are SEHNR and FQNEAQ (reference sequence). The CDR3 region has the DNA TGTGCCAGCAGCCCAGGGGGCGGGGAAATCCAAGAGACCCAGTACTTC. It codes for CASSPGGGEIQETQYF.

This clonotype was detected a few times. The chain combines TRBV2 with TRBJ2-7; D gene unclear. The CDR3 contains 11 residues. The germline V gene encodes CDR1 SNHLY and CDR2 FYNNEI. V lost 3 bases to trimming and J lost 3 bases, with 3 bases between them. The CDR3: CASSDRYEQYF. The DNA for the CDR3 is TGTGCCAGCAGTGACCGCTACGAGCAGTACTTC.

This chain uses TRBV6-1 with TRBJ2-3; 7 bases map to TRBD1. The CDR3 is 16 residues long. CDR1 and CDR2 (germline): MNHNS, SASEGT. V shed 0 bases, J shed 4 bases, and the junction held 7 bases outside the gene matches. The CDR3 nucleotides are TGTGCCAGCAGTGAAGCGGAGGTCAGGGGGTCAGATACGCAGTATTTT. Its translation is CASSEAEVRGSDTQYF.

This clonotype was counted a few times. This chain joins TRBV5-1 and TRBJ2-1; D assignment may be TRBD1 or TRBD2 (5 bases each). Trimming took 4 bases from V and 4 from J, leaving 12 bases between them. The CDR3 consists of 14 residues. Germline values: CDR1 SGHRS, CDR2 YFSETQ. In nucleotides, the CDR3 is TGCGCCAGCAGCCGGGACGGCGGATACAATGAGCAGTTCTTC. This translates into CASSRDGGYNEQFF.

The CDR3 here is CASSYPVVSGGLTDTQYF. The CDR3 DNA reads TGTGCCAGCAGTTACCCTGTGGTTAGCGGGGGGCTCACAGATACGCAGTATTTT. The rearrangement joins TRBV6-6 to TRBJ2-3, with 10 bases lining up with TRBD2. The V segment lost 2 bases and the J segment 2 bases; nucleotides outside the gene matches: 10. The CDR3 is made up of 18 amino acids. Germline-derived CDR1 and CDR2 are MNHNY and SVGAGI (reference sequence).

V and J are TRBV28 and TRBJ1-3; D unclear. Trimming stripped 5 bases from V and 2 bases from J, with 13 bases between. CDR1 and CDR2 (germline): MDHEN, SYDVKM. The CDR3 is 15 residues long. The CDR3 DNA follows: TGTGCCAGCAGTATACCGTGGGAGGCTGGAAACACCATATATTTT. Translation gives CASSIPWEAGNTIYF.

The gene calls are TRBV7-6 and TRBJ2-5; TRBD1 might be the D (5 bases). CDR3 length equals 14 residues. V shed 4 bases and J shed 1 base, with 10 bases lying between them. The germline gives CDR1 SGHVS, CDR2 FNYEAQ. The CDR3 sequence: CASSSRQSQETQYF. For the CDR3, the DNA is TGTGCCAGCAGCTCTCGACAGTCCCAAGAGACCCAGTACTTC.

V and J are TRBV6-6 and TRBJ1-5, with 7 bases lining up with TRBD1. V lost 5 bases, J lost 0 bases, and 7 bases stayed unmatched. The germline V gene has CDR1 MNHNY and CDR2 SVGAGI (reference sequence). The CDR3 spans 16 residues. CDR3 amino acids: CASSGTDTNSNQPQHF. The CDR3 bases are TGTGCCAGCAGTGGGACAGACACGAATAGCAATCAGCCCCAGCATTTT.

The table lists this clonotype with many counts. The chain is built from TRBV7-2 and TRBJ2-6, with TRBD1 as a possible D gene (5 bases). This CDR3 spans 17 amino acids. With 1 base removed from V and 2 bases from J, the gap between germline ends came to 12 bases. CDR1 and CDR2 from the germline V gene are SGHTA and FQGNSA. This CDR3 reads CASSLVVGDTGANVLTF. For the CDR3, the DNA is TGTGCCAGCAGCTTAGTCGTAGGGGATACTGGGGCCAACGTCCTGACTTTC.

The gene calls are TRBV3-1 and TRBJ2-2; D may be TRBD1 or TRBD2 (5 bases each). The V end lost 4 bases, the J end lost 7 bases, and 16 bases lay between the germline ends. Germline V lookup: CDR1 LGHDT, CDR2 YNNKEL (reference sequence). The CDR3 consists of 15 residues. The CDR3 reads CASSPSGTTGGELFF. As DNA, the CDR3 is TGTGCCAGCAGCCCCTCCGGGACCACCGGCGGGGAGCTGTTTTTT.

A word on this clonotype: This may arise from a read error, as a much more abundant clone is one base away. The gene calls are TRBV7-2 and TRBJ1-1; D unclear. CDR3 length: 14 amino acids. V dropped 1 base and J dropped 3 bases, with 9 bases sitting between them. Germline-derived CDR1 and CDR2 are SGHTA and FQGNSA. CDR3 amino acids: CASSLVFGDTEAFF. The CDR3 region has the DNA TGTGCCAGCAGCTTAGTTTTCGGGGACACTGAAGCTTTCTTT.

This sequence joins TRBV29-1 and TRBJ1-2; D might be TRBD1 (5 bases). V gave up 1 base and J gave up 3 bases, with 12 bases separating them. Germline-derived CDR1 and CDR2 are SQVTM and ANQGSEA. The CDR3 is made up of 14 amino acids. The CDR3 DNA reads as TGCAGCGTTGAAGGGGAGGGCAGGGACTATGGCTACACCTTC. Protein: CSVEGEGRDYGYTF.

This clonotype was observed a single time. The chain links TRBV10-3 to TRBJ1-3; tentatively, D is TRBD1 (5 bases). V lost 6 bases and J 8 bases, leaving 20 bases between the germline ends. Germline V gives CDR1 ENHRY, CDR2 SYGVKD. The CDR3 contains 15 residues. CDR3 region: CAISHRGPEEDTIYF. As DNA, the CDR3 is TGTGCCATCAGCCACCGGGGCCCGGAGGAGGACACCATATATTTT.

The rearrangement uses TRBV11-2 and TRBJ1-5, with D hard to call. Germline assignment: CDR1 SGHAT and CDR2 FQNNGV. The CDR3 is made up of 13 amino acids. V lost 3 bases, J lost 6 bases, and 9 bases lay in between. For the CDR3, the DNA is TGTGCCAGCAGCTTGTCGCCGGGTCAGCCCCAGCATTTT. It yields the protein CASSLSPGQPQHF.

J is TRBJ1-2 and V is TRBV5-6; a weak D match, TRBD1 (5 bases). CDR3 length: 14 residues. Trimming pared 2 bases from V and 3 bases from J, leaving 11 bases between. Per germline, CDR1 SGHDT and CDR2 YYEEEE. In nucleotides, the CDR3 is TGTGCCAGCAGCTTTACCTCGACAGACTATGGCTACACCTTC. Translation: CASSFTSTDYGYTF.

This clonotype occurred once. This chain's CDR3 is CASSSSTGDKNIQYF. The CDR3 DNA reads TGTGCCAGCAGTTCATCGACAGGGGACAAAAACATTCAGTACTTC. The chain combines TRBV2 with TRBJ2-4; 8 nucleotides agree with TRBD1. The length of the CDR3 is 15 residues. CDR1 SNHLY and CDR2 FYNNEI come from the germline V gene. V lost 5 bases and J lost 3; bases outside the gene matches: 6.

The chain has TRBV6-2 or TRBV6-3 and TRBJ2-2; TRBD1 matches at 7 bases. In germline, CDR1 is MNHEY, CDR2 SVGEGT. The length of the CDR3 is 14 residues. J was trimmed by 6 bases and V by 0 bases; bases with no gene match: 1. The CDR3 spells CASSYSTGPGELFF. DNA for the CDR3: TGTGCCAGCAGTTACTCGACAGGGCCCGGGGAGCTGTTTTTT.